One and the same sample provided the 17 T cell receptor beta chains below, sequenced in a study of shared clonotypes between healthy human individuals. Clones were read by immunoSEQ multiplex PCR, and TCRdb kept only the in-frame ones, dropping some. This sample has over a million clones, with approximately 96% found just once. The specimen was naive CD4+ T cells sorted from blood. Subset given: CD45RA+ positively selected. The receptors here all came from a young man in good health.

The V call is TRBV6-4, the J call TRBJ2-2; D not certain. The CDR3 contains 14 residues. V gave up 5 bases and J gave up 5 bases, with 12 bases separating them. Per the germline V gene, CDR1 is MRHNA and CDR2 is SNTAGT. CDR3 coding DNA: TGTGCCAGCAGTACCTTATTGGGGACCGGGGAGCTGTTTTTT. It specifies CASSTLLGTGELFF.

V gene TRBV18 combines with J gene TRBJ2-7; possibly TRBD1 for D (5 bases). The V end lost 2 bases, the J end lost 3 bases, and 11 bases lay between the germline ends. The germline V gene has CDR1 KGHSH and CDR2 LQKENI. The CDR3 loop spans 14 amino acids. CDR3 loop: CASSPRGDNYEQYF. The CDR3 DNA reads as TGTGCCAGCTCACCAAGGGGCGATAACTACGAGCAGTACTTC.

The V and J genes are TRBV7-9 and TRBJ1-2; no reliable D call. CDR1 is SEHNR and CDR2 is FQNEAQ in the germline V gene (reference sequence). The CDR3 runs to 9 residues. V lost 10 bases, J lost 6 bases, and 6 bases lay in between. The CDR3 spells CAINNGYTF. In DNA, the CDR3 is TGTGCCATCAATAATGGCTACACCTTC.

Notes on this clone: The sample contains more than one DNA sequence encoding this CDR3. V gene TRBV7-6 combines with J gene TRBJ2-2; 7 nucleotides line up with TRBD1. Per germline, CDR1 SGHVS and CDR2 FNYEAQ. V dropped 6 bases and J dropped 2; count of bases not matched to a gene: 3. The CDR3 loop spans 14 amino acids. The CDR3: CASSRTGNTGELFF. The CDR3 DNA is TGTGCCAGCAGTCGGACAGGAAACACCGGGGAGCTGTTTTTT.

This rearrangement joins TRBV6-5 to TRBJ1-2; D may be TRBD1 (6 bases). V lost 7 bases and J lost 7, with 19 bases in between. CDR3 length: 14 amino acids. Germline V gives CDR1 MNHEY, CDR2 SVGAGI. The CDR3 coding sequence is TGTGCCAGCACCCTTGTCGGGGGGCTGGGTGGCTACACCTTC. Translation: CASTLVGGLGGYTF.

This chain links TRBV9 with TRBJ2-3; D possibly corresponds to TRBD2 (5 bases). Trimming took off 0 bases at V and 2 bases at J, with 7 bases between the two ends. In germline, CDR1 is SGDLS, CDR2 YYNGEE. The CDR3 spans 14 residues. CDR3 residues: CASSVADSTDTQYF. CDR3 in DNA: TGTGCCAGCAGCGTAGCGGACTCCACAGATACGCAGTATTTT.

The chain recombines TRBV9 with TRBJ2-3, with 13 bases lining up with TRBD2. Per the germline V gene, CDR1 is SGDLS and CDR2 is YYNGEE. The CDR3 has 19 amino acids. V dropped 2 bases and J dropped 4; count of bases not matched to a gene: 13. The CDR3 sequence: CASSVSTGTSGISPDTQYF. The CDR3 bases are TGTGCCAGCAGCGTTTCTACCGGGACTAGCGGGATAAGTCCAGATACGCAGTATTTT.

The CDR3 DNA sequence: TGTGCCAGCAGCTTTCCGATGACGGACGTAAACACTGAAGCTTTCTTT. Amino acid sequence: CASSFPMTDVNTEAFF. The chain uses TRBV7-9 and TRBJ1-1, with D unresolved. Germline CDR1 reads SEHNR; CDR2 reads FQNEAQ (reference sequence). The V end lost 3 bases, the J end lost 2 bases, and 16 bases lay between the germline ends. The CDR3 runs to 16 residues.

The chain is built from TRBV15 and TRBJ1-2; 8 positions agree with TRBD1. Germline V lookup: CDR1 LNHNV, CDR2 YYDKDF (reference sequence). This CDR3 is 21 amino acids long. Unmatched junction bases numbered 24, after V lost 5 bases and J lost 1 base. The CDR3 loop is CATSRVDLTRGRRTVNYGYTF. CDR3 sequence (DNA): TGTGCCACCAGCCGAGTCGACCTAACCAGGGGGCGAAGGACCGTTAACTATGGCTACACCTTC.

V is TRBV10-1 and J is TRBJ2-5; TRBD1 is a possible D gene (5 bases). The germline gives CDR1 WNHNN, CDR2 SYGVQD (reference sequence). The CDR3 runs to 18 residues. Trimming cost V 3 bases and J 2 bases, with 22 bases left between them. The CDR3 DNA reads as TGCGCCAGCAGTGAATGTAAGCTGTTTGGACATTCTCAAGAGACCCAGTACTTC. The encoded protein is CASSECKLFGHSQETQYF.

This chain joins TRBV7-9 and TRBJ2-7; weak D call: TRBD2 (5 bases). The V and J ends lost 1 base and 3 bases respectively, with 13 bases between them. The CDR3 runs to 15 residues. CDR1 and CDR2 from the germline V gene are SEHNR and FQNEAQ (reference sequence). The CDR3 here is CASSLGTRPHYEQYF. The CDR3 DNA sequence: TGTGCCAGCAGCTTAGGGACTCGGCCTCACTACGAGCAGTACTTC.

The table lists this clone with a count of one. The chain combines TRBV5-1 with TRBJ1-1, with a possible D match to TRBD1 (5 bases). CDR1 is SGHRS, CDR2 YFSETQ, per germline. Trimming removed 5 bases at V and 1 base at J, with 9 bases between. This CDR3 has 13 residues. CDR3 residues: CASRRTPNTEAFF. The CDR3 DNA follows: TGCGCCAGCAGGAGGACACCGAACACTGAAGCTTTCTTT.

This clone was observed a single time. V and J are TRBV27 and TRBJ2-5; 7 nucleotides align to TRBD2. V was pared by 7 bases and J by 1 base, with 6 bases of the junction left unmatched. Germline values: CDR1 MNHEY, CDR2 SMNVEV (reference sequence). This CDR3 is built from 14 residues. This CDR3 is CASTGLPPQETQYF. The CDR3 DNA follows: TGTGCCAGCACGGGACTACCTCCCCAAGAGACCCAGTACTTC.

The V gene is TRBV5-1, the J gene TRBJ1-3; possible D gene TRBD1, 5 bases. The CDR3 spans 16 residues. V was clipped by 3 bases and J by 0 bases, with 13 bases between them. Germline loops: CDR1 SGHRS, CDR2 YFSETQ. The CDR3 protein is CASSSGLTVSGNTIYF. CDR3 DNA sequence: TGCGCCAGCAGCTCGGGACTGACGGTCTCTGGAAACACCATATATTTT.

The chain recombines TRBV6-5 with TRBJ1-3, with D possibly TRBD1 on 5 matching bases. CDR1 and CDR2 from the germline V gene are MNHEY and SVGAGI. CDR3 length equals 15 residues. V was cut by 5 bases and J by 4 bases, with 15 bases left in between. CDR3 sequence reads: CASSHRQNKGNTIYF. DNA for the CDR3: TGTGCCAGCAGTCATAGACAGAATAAGGGAAACACCATATATTTT.

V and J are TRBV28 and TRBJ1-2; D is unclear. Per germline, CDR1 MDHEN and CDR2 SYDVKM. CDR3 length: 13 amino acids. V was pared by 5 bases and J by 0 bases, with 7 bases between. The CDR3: CASSQIPNYGYTF. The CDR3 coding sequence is TGTGCCAGCAGTCAAATACCTAACTATGGCTACACCTTC.

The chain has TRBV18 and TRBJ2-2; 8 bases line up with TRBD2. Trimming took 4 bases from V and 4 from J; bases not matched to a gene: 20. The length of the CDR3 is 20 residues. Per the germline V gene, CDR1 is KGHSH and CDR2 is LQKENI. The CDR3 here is CASSRIESRGLAGRTGELFF. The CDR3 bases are TGTGCCAGCTCACGAATCGAATCTCGCGGGTTAGCGGGACGCACCGGGGAGCTGTTTTTT.